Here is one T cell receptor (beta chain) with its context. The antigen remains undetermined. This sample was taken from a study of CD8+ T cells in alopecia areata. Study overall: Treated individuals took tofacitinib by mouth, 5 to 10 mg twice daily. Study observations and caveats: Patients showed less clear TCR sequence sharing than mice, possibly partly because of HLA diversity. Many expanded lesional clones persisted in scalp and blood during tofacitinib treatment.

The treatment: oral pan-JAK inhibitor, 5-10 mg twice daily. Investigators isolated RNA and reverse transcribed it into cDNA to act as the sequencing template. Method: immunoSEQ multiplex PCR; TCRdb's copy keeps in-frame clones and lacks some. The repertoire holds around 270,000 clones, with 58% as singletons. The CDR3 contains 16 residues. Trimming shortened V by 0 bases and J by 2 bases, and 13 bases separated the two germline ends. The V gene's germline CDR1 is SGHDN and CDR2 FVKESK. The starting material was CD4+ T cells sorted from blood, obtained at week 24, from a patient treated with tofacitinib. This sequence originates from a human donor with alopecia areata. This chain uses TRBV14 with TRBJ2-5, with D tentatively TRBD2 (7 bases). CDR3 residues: CASSQDWGGPQETQYF. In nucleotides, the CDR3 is TGTGCCAGCAGCCAAGATTGGGGGGGCCCTCAAGAGACCCAGTACTTC.